Detailed here is one TCR beta chain. Germline loops: CDR1 SQVTM, CDR2 ANQGSEA. Trimming cost V 0 bases and J 4 bases; bases outside gene matches: 9. The CDR3 extends over 17 amino acids. This record belongs to a study of blood T cell repertoires in COVID-19. Per the original data handling: Counts of nucleated cells, estimated from reference gene primer amplification, were obtained. Assay: immunoSEQ multiplex PCR; the TCRdb copy retains only in-frame clones and omits some. The DNA gave D and trimming, while V, J and clone size come from that table. The sample includes 50,000 or so clones, around nine tenths of them seen just once.

The rearrangement links TRBV29-1 to TRBJ2-1; 10 bases line up with TRBD1. The source of this sequence is a human donor with active COVID-19. The donor label of this sample is uncertain. The specimen sequenced was peripheral blood. The CDR3 bases are TGCAGCGTTGAAGATCGAATCGGGACAGGGGTGTACAATGAGCAGTTCTTC. It is translated as CSVEDRIGTGVYNEQFF.